The next 28 T cell receptor beta chains were all read from a single sample in a study of shared clonotypes between healthy human individuals. The method was immunoSEQ multiplex PCR; TCRdb's version includes in-frame clones alone and lacks a portion of them. The table records a few million clones, about nine tenths of them present only once. The sequenced material came from naive CD4+ T cells from PBMCs. Described subset: CD45RA+ positively selected. The receptors originated from a man between 18 and 29 years old in good health. Some clones in this sample may be carry-over from other donors' samples.

The chain uses TRBV28 and TRBJ2-7; the D is unclear. The CDR3 sequence is 13 residues long. Per germline, CDR1 MDHEN and CDR2 SYDVKM. The germline V and J ends were trimmed by 0 bases and 6 bases, with 9 bases remaining between them. CDR3 sequence: CASSLWGESEQYF. CDR3 DNA: TGTGCCAGCAGTTTATGGGGTGAGAGCGAGCAGTACTTC. Drawing the rest from reference TRBV28 and TRBJ2-7, the complete variable domain is DVKVTQSSRYLVKRTGEKVFLECVQDMDHENMFWYRQDPGLGLRLIYFSYDVKMKEKGDIPEGYSVSREKKERFSLILESASTNQTSMYLCASSLWGESEQYFGPGTRLTVT.

V and J are TRBV21-1 and TRBJ2-7; TRBD1, the table's D call, was not compared with the DNA. TRBV21-1 represents a pseudogene. This CDR3 comprises 17 residues. Written as DNA, the CDR3 is TGTGCCAGCAGCTCCCGAGAAGGATGGCAGGGATTTTACGAGCAGTACTTC. Protein: CASSSREGWQGFYEQYF.

CDR3 coding DNA: TGTGCCAGCAGTGAACTGGGCGGCTCCTACGAGCAGTACTTC. Its translation is CASSELGGSYEQYF. The chain couples TRBV6-1 to TRBJ2-7; D remains ambiguous. CDR1 is MNHNS, CDR2 SASEGT, per germline. The CDR3 is made up of 14 amino acids. V lost 2 bases and J 0 bases, leaving 8 bases between the germline ends.

V gene TRBV5-4 combines with J gene TRBJ2-2; tentatively, D is TRBD2 (6 bases). V was clipped by 4 bases and J by 5 bases, with 21 bases between them. The CDR3 length is 17 residues. Germline assignment: CDR1 SGHNT and CDR2 YYREEE (reference sequence). CDR3 sequence: CASSGTEWLSRTGELFF. The CDR3 nucleotides are TGTGCCAGCAGCGGGACTGAGTGGCTTTCGAGAACCGGGGAGCTGTTTTTT.

The chain employs TRBV11-3 and TRBJ2-7; possibly TRBD1 for D (6 bases). Germline values: CDR1 SGHNT, CDR2 YENEEA. V was pared by 5 bases and J by 0 bases, with 14 bases between. There are 15 residues in the CDR3. CDR3 sequence: CASSLRGGSSYEQYF. CDR3 bases: TGTGCCAGCAGCCTTAGAGGGGGAAGCTCCTACGAGCAGTACTTC.

V and J are TRBV21-1 and TRBJ1-1; the D call TRBD1 from the table was never checked on the DNA. TRBV21-1 counts as a pseudogene. This CDR3 region has 16 residues. The CDR3 nucleotides read TGTGCCAGCAGCAAAGGGGGACAGGGTCGGGACACTGAAGCTTTCTTT. This encodes CASSKGGQGRDTEAFF.

The chain links TRBV5-4 to TRBJ1-2; 7 positions agree with TRBD1. Trimming at V came to 4 bases and at J to 2 bases, leaving 8 bases not matched to a gene. The CDR3 has 15 amino acids. The V gene's germline CDR1 is SGHNT and CDR2 YYREEE (reference sequence). CDR3 sequence: CASSPDLGQNYGYTF. The CDR3 DNA reads TGTGCCAGCAGCCCCGACTTGGGACAGAACTATGGCTACACCTTC.

The J gene is TRBJ1-1, the V gene TRBV28; 7 nucleotides line up with TRBD1. J gave up 1 base and V 6 bases, and 8 bases lay outside the gene matches. CDR1 MDHEN and CDR2 SYDVKM come from the germline V gene. The CDR3 is 15 amino acids. CDR3 in amino acids: CASRTGQVRNTEAFF. CDR3 bases: TGTGCCAGCAGAACCGGACAGGTGAGGAACACTGAAGCTTTCTTT.

The gene calls are TRBV7-3 and TRBJ2-3; D not resolved. CDR3 length equals 15 residues. V dropped 0 bases and J dropped 4 bases, with 11 bases sitting between them. CDR1 is SGHTA and CDR2 is FQGTGA in the germline V gene. The CDR3 loop reads CASSLTVLVADTQYF. Written as DNA, the CDR3 is TGTGCCAGCAGCTTAACGGTTCTAGTAGCAGATACGCAGTATTTT.

Comment on this clone: The sample carries other DNA sequences with the same CDR3. In DNA, the CDR3 is TGTGCCAGCTCACCTCAGGGTAGCTCCTACAATGAGCAGTTCTTC. This codes for CASSPQGSSYNEQFF. The chain couples TRBV18 to TRBJ2-1; possible D gene TRBD1, 5 bases. The CDR3 length is 15 residues. Trimming took 3 bases from V and 0 from J, leaving 9 bases between them. Germline V gene data show CDR1 as KGHSH and CDR2 as LQKENI.

Points on this clone: Other nucleotide sequences from this sample produce the same CDR3. The V call is TRBV5-1, the J call TRBJ1-1; D gene unclear. CDR1 and CDR2 from the germline V gene are SGHRS and YFSETQ. This CDR3 spans 13 amino acids. Deletions cut 2 bases from V and 1 base from J, with 6 bases between. In DNA, the CDR3 is TGCGCCAGCAGCTTCCTGACGAACACTGAAGCTTTCTTT. This encodes CASSFLTNTEAFF.

The chain employs TRBV2 and TRBJ2-6; 10 nucleotides match TRBD1. The V gene end was trimmed by 5 bases and the J gene end by 2 bases; junction bases not matched to a gene: 6. This CDR3 has 17 amino acids. Germline V lookup: CDR1 SNHLY, CDR2 FYNNEI. This CDR3 is CASSTGQGRPGANVLTF. CDR3 in DNA: TGTGCCAGCAGTACGGGACAGGGGAGGCCTGGGGCCAACGTCCTGACTTTC.

The rearrangement links TRBV6-6 to TRBJ1-1; tentative D call: TRBD1 (5 bases). CDR3 length: 14 amino acids. Germline values: CDR1 MNHNY, CDR2 SVGAGI (reference sequence). V lost 7 bases, J lost 2 bases, and 14 bases lay in between. The CDR3 sequence: CASTLQATNTEAFF. CDR3 nucleotides: TGTGCCAGCACCCTACAGGCGACAAACACTGAAGCTTTCTTT.

This clone has just one count. This sample includes further DNA sequences coding for the same CDR3. The chain joins TRBV5-1 to TRBJ2-2, with TRBD2 matching 10 bases. This CDR3 is built from 16 residues. V gave up 2 bases and J gave up 2 bases; unmatched junction bases: 3. Germline values: CDR1 SGHRS, CDR2 YFSETQ. In DNA, the CDR3 is TGCGCCAGCAGCTTCCTAGCGGGGGATAACACCGGGGAGCTGTTTTTT. Encoded protein: CASSFLAGDNTGELFF.

The rearrangement joins TRBV7-9 to TRBJ1-2; D is possibly TRBD1 (6 bases). Looked up from germline, CDR1 is SEHNR and CDR2 is FQNEAQ (reference sequence). With 6 bases removed from V and 4 bases from J, the gap between germline ends came to 18 bases. The CDR3 length is 15 residues. The CDR3: CASSPPEGGPYGYTF. The CDR3 DNA reads TGTGCCAGCAGTCCCCCCGAGGGGGGCCCCTATGGCTACACCTTC.

The V gene is TRBV7-9, the J gene TRBJ2-5; D ambiguous. The DNA end is more similar to TRBJ2-7, so the J call may be wrong. CDR3 size: 12 residues. Germline loops: CDR1 SEHNR, CDR2 FQNEAQ (reference sequence). The CDR3 is CASSLNYYEQYF. CDR3 nucleotide sequence: TGTGCCAGCAGCTTAAACTACTACGAGCAGTACTTC.

This chain links TRBV15 with TRBJ1-5; 7 bases fit TRBD1. Germline CDR1 LNHNV, CDR2 YYDKDF (reference sequence). The CDR3 runs 15 residues. V gave up 5 bases and J gave up 1 base; unmatched junction bases: 5. The CDR3 sequence: CATSVRQGSNQPQHF. Here the CDR3 DNA reads TGTGCCACCAGCGTCAGACAGGGCAGCAATCAGCCCCAGCATTTT.

This clone was detected only a few times. The chain carries TRBV5-4 and TRBJ1-2; D gene unclear. The CDR3 extends over 12 amino acids. Trimming shortened V by 6 bases and J by 8 bases, and 14 bases separated the two germline ends. CDR1 SGHNT and CDR2 YYREEE come from the germline V gene (reference sequence). Here the CDR3 reads CASKMDGEGYTF. The CDR3 nucleotides are TGTGCCAGCAAAATGGACGGGGAGGGCTACACCTTC.

This chain joins TRBV10-3 and TRBJ2-2; D ambiguous. V lost 2 bases and J 0 bases, leaving 10 bases between the germline ends. Germline values: CDR1 ENHRY, CDR2 SYGVKD. The CDR3 totals 16 residues. The CDR3 region is CAISEDFIPNTGELFF. CDR3 coding DNA: TGTGCCATCAGTGAGGATTTTATCCCGAACACCGGGGAGCTGTTTTTT.

This rearrangement joins TRBV5-1 to TRBJ2-7, with D possibly being TRBD2 (5 bases). Trimming pared 0 bases from V and 3 bases from J, leaving 10 bases between. Germline V gene lookup returns CDR1 SGHRS and CDR2 YFSETQ. The CDR3 runs 14 residues. The CDR3 spells CASSLAGNLYEQYF. CDR3 DNA sequence: TGCGCCAGCAGCTTGGCGGGGAACCTCTACGAGCAGTACTTC.

The rearrangement joins TRBV7-2 to TRBJ2-7, with 9 positions matching TRBD1. The trim removed 5 bases at V and 6 bases at J, leaving 11 bases unmatched. Germline loops: CDR1 SGHTA, CDR2 FQGNSA. This CDR3 spans 15 amino acids. The CDR3 here is CASSLRQGVTSEQYF. The CDR3 DNA is TGTGCCAGCAGCCTTAGACAGGGGGTCACTAGCGAGCAGTACTTC.

This clone has only a few counts. This chain links TRBV11-1 with TRBJ1-1, with D hard to call. The V and J ends lost 3 bases and 1 base respectively, with 6 bases between them. Germline CDR1 SGHAT, CDR2 FQDESV (reference sequence). CDR3 size: 13 residues. The CDR3 loop reads CASSFNGNTEAFF. Written as DNA, the CDR3 is TGTGCCAGCAGCTTTAATGGGAACACTGAAGCTTTCTTT.

The chain joins TRBV5-1 to TRBJ2-1, with D possibly being TRBD2 (6 bases). The CDR3 extends over 16 amino acids. Germline V CDR1 and CDR2: SGHRS, YFSETQ. V lost 0 bases and J 9 bases, leaving 19 bases between the germline ends. The CDR3 nucleotides are TGCGCCAGCAGCTTGGCCTTGGTGACTAGATCGGGTGAGCAGTTCTTC. Residues: CASSLALVTRSGEQFF.

This sequence joins TRBV28 and TRBJ2-2; no clear D gene. The CDR3 loop spans 13 amino acids. The V and J ends lost 6 bases and 0 bases respectively, with 5 bases between them. In germline, CDR1 is MDHEN, CDR2 SYDVKM. Here the CDR3 reads CASRLSNTGELFF. CDR3 bases: TGTGCCAGCAGATTGTCGAACACCGGGGAGCTGTTTTTT. Full variable domain (remainder filled in from reference TRBV28 and TRBJ2-2): DVKVTQSSRYLVKRTGEKVFLECVQDMDHENMFWYRQDPGLGLRLIYFSYDVKMKEKGDIPEGYSVSREKKERFSLILESASTNQTSMYLCASRLSNTGELFFGEGSRLTVL.

V gene TRBV5-1 combines with J gene TRBJ1-1; no reliable D call. V lost 1 base and J 0 bases, leaving 10 bases between the germline ends. CDR3 size: 15 residues. From germline, CDR1 is SGHRS and CDR2 YFSETQ. CDR3 coding DNA: TGCGCCAGCAGCTTGTCCTTTCCGATGAACACTGAAGCTTTCTTT. As protein: CASSLSFPMNTEAFF.

The gene calls are TRBV18 and TRBJ2-4; 8 bases fit TRBD2. With 3 bases clipped from V and 1 base from J, the junction kept 11 bases outside the gene matches. Germline CDR1 KGHSH, CDR2 LQKENI. The CDR3 sequence is 18 residues long. The CDR3 nucleotides are TGTGCCAGCTCACCCCTGAGGCCGGGAGGGGACGCCAAAAACATTCAGTACTTC. Amino acid sequence: CASSPLRPGGDAKNIQYF.

This CDR3 reads CASSTTETPAAQYF. The CDR3 DNA sequence: TGTGCCAGCAGCACTACTGAGACGCCTGCGGCGCAGTATTTT. The chain has TRBV5-4 and TRBJ2-3, with D unresolved. CDR1 is SGHNT, CDR2 YYREEE, per germline (reference sequence). Trimming left V 4 bases short and J 10 bases short, with 19 bases between. The CDR3 runs to 14 residues.

Comment on this clone: Additional DNA sequences in this sample encode the identical CDR3. J is TRBJ2-7 and V is TRBV5-1; TRBD1 aligns across 7 bases. The CDR3 spans 13 residues. J lost 3 bases, V lost 4 bases, and 4 bases had no gene match. Germline loops: CDR1 SGHRS, CDR2 YFSETQ. Written as DNA, the CDR3 is TGCGCCAGCAGCCGCAGACAGGGCTACGAGCAGTACTTC. This encodes CASSRRQGYEQYF. Complete variable domain (other parts from reference TRBV5-1 and TRBJ2-7): KAGVTQTPRYLIKTRGQQVTLSCSPISGHRSVSWYQQTPGQGLQFLFEYFSETQRNKGNFPGRFSGRQFSNSRSEMNVSTLELGDSALYLCASSRRQGYEQYFGPGTRLTVT.